These T cell receptor beta chains were read from a single sample in a study of blood T cell repertoires in COVID-19. Only in-frame clones appear in the TCRdb table, and some are missing; sequencing was by immunoSEQ multiplex PCR. The table lists approximately 26,000 clones, 90% of them singletons. The specimen sequenced was peripheral blood. These receptor sequences come from a woman aged 60 to 75 with active COVID-19. Both conserved end residues are part of each CDR3. The order of the fields is V gene, CDR3 protein.

TRBV7-9,CASSLVKSYYNEQFF
TRBV28,CASSFRGGVIYF
TRBV15,CATSFTQRNVWELFF
TRBV29-1,CSVEAGWEQFF
TRBV19,CASSIAGSVGYTF
TRBV24-1,CATSDPRRTSGRTGELFF
TRBV6-5,CASSFLAGAETQYF
TRBV5-1,CASSLAGGADTQYF
TRBV5-3,CARSRSGLAGVTEQYF
TRBV19,CASHPGLAGGADTQYF
TRBV2,CASATTPRDTQYF
TRBV6-1,CASSEGTGSNEKLFF
TRBV14,CASSLGDSGNTIYF
TRBV6-5,CASSWTRQGGVYEQYF
TRBV3-1/TRBV3-2,CASSQGLAVFPRGTDTQYF
TRBV4-1,CASSLGTGASLYEQYF
TRBV11-3,CASSLAHGQGREKLFF
TRBV7-2,CASSSPDRGSVRGYTF
TRBV28,CASSLSTGTSGVPLYEQYF
TRBV6-2/TRBV6-3,CASSPSGIGTDTQYF
TRBV6-6,CASSPQTGQPGNTIYF
TRBV30,CAWRLGPWEQYF